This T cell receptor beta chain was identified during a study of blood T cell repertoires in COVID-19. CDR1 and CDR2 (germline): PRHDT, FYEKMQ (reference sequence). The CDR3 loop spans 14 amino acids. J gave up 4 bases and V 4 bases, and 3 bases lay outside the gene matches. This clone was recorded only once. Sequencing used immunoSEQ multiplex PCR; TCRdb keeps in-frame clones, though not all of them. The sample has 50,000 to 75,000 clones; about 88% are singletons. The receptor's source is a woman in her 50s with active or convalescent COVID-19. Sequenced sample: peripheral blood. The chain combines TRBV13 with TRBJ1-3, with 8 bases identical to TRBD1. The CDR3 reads CASSSRTGGNTIYF. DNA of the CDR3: TGTGCCAGCAGCTCCCGGACAGGGGGAAACACCATATATTTT.